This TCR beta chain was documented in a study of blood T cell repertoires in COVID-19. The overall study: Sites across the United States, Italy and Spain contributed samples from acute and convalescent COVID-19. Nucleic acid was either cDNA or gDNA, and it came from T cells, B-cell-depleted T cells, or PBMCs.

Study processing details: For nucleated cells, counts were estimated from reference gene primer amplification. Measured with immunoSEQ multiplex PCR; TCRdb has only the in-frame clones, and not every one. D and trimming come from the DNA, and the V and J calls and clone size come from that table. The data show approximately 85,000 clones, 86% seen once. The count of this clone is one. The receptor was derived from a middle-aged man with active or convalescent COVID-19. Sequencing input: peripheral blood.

The chain's CDR3 is CASKAGQGLSYEQYF. DNA for the CDR3: TGTGCCAGCAAGGCAGGACAGGGCTTGTCCTACGAGCAGTACTTC. The chain joins TRBV7-2 to TRBJ2-7, with 8 bases identical to TRBD1. Germline V lookup: CDR1 SGHTA, CDR2 FQGNSA. V dropped 7 bases and J dropped 1; count of bases not matched to a gene: 9. CDR3 length: 15 residues.